This T cell receptor (beta chain) was recorded in a study of CD8 T cells in ankylosing spondylitis. Study-level points and caveats: Certain motif variants had earlier appeared in reactive arthritis synovial fluid and blood. In ankylosing spondylitis patients, matched synovial fluid reportedly showed significant enrichment of disease-linked clones.

In its sample, this clonotype was seen many times. Its target is unknown. TCRdb re-called the 5' RACE reads through MiXCR, storing one row per CDR3 protein. Of some 130,000 distinct CDR3 sequences detected, around 6.6% appear once; the ten largest clones hold roughly an eighth. Germline CDR1 and CDR2: SGHRS and YFSETQ. The V end lost 0 bases, the J end lost 0 bases, and 7 bases lay between the germline ends. CDR3 length: 15 residues. Input material: blood, either unsorted or a sorted T cell fraction (not recorded which). The rearrangement links TRBV5-1 to TRBJ2-1, with D hard to call. The source is a female donor with ankylosing spondylitis or in good health (not recorded which). The DNA of the CDR3 is TGCGCCAGCAGCTTGGACAGCGTCTCCTACAATGAGCAGTTCTTC. As protein: CASSLDSVSYNEQFF.